The 9 T cell receptor beta chains listed next were all sequenced from one sample in a study of radiotherapy plus CTLA-4 blockade in lung cancer. The table came from immunoSEQ multiplex PCR; TCRdb's copy has only in-frame clones and leaves some out. The data contain 95,000 to 150,000 clones, just under 90% of them singletons. This specimen consisted of peripheral blood, obtained from a patient treated with radiotherapy plus ipilimumab. The receptor set was obtained from a human donor with non-small cell lung cancer that progressed on radiotherapy plus ipilimumab.

J is TRBJ1-5 and V is TRBV7-8; D not certain. This CDR3 spans 13 amino acids. V was trimmed by 5 bases and J by 5 bases, leaving 10 bases between them. Germline V lookup: CDR1 SGHVS, CDR2 FQNEAQ. DNA of the CDR3: TGTGCCAGCAGCCCCACCGGCGATCAGCCCCAGCATTTT. Encoded protein: CASSPTGDQPQHF.

The rearrangement uses TRBV11-3 and TRBJ1-1; no clear D gene. With 1 base removed from V and 3 bases from J, the gap between germline ends came to 9 bases. Per the germline V gene, CDR1 is SGHNT and CDR2 is YENEEA. The length of the CDR3 is 14 residues. CDR3 amino acids: CASSLGSAHTEAFF. The DNA of the CDR3 is TGTGCCAGCAGCTTAGGATCGGCCCACACTGAAGCTTTCTTT.

This sequence joins TRBV27 and TRBJ1-2; D is ambiguous. CDR3 length equals 13 residues. CDR1 is MNHEY and CDR2 is SMNVEV in the germline V gene (reference sequence). Trimming stripped 1 base from V and 0 bases from J, with 3 bases between. The DNA for the CDR3 is TGTGCCAGCAGTTTATACGCTAACTATGGCTACACCTTC. Protein: CASSLYANYGYTF.

This clone was seen a single time. The J gene is TRBJ2-2, the V gene TRBV5-1; TRBD2 matches at 7 bases. The length of the CDR3 is 16 residues. Losses at the gene ends were 4 bases for V and 0 bases for J; bases not matched to a gene: 6. The germline CDR1 and CDR2 sequences are SGHRS and YFSETQ. CDR3 nucleotide sequence: TGCGCCAGCAGCATAATAGCGGGCGCGAACACCGGGGAGCTGTTTTTT. Translating it yields CASSIIAGANTGELFF.

This clone has a handful of counts. CDR3 DNA sequence: TGTGCCAGCAGCTCCCGACTAGCGGGGGGGGAGACCCAGTACTTC. It codes for CASSSRLAGGETQYF. The rearrangement uses TRBV7-2 and TRBJ2-5; the match to TRBD2 covers 14 bases. V shed 4 bases and J 5 bases; nucleotides not matched to a gene: 3. The CDR3 contains 15 residues. Germline lookup yields CDR1 SGHTA and CDR2 FQGNSA.

V is TRBV5-1 and J is TRBJ2-5; TRBD2 agrees at 13 bases. The CDR3 runs to 17 residues. Germline V gene data show CDR1 as SGHRS and CDR2 as YFSETQ. J was trimmed by 5 bases and V by 8 bases; bases with no gene match: 15. The CDR3 is CASRLGLAGVFGETQYF. DNA for the CDR3: TGCGCCAGTCGACTAGGACTAGCGGGAGTTTTCGGGGAGACCCAGTACTTC.

The chain combines TRBV5-8 with TRBJ2-5, with TRBD2 matching over 12 bases. The junction had 9 bases not matched to a gene; V was cut back by 7 bases and J by 5 bases. The germline V gene encodes CDR1 SGHTS and CDR2 YDEGEE. The CDR3 is 15 amino acids. The CDR3 loop is CASGETSGSWETQYF. In nucleotides, the CDR3 is TGTGCCAGCGGGGAGACTAGCGGGAGTTGGGAGACCCAGTACTTC.

This chain uses TRBV25-1 with TRBJ2-6; 7 bases are shared with TRBD1. CDR3 size: 15 residues. Losses at the gene ends were 10 bases for V and 2 bases for J; bases not matched to a gene: 8. CDR1 and CDR2 (germline): MGHDK, SYGVNS. The CDR3 here is CATALTGAGANVLTF. The CDR3 coding sequence is TGTGCCACCGCTCTCACAGGGGCTGGGGCCAACGTCCTGACTTTC.

The V gene is TRBV28, the J gene TRBJ1-1; possibly TRBD1 for D (5 bases). From germline, CDR1 is MDHEN and CDR2 SYDVKM. CDR3 length: 15 amino acids. V lost 4 bases and J 1 base, leaving 13 bases between the germline ends. The CDR3 DNA follows: TGTGCCAGCAGTTCCTTGGCAGGGCGGAACACTGAAGCTTTCTTT. This gives the protein CASSSLAGRNTEAFF.